The entry that follows covers one TCR beta chain sequence. The use of a sample-barcoded 5' primer and a J-beta primer mix characterized a second PCR of 7 to 11 cycles. TCRdb reprocessed the 5' RACE reads with MiXCR, giving one entry per CDR3 protein. This table has 590,000 or so distinct CDR3 sequences, around 31% appearing once. These data originate in a study of blood T cells in healthy people across ages. Germline V gives CDR1 KGHDR, CDR2 SFDVKD. This CDR3 spans 16 amino acids. With 3 bases removed from V and 5 bases from J, the gap between germline ends came to 18 bases. Approximately 10 milliliters was the volume of peripheral blood drawn from each donor. Extractions gave at least 5 micrograms of total RNA per sample.

Sequencing used blood. V usage is TRBV24-1 and J usage is TRBJ2-5; maybe TRBD1 (5 bases). The source is a woman of 80 years or more in good health. The CDR3 bases are TGTGCCACCAGTGATCCCGGAGAAGGGGTTTCGGAGACCCAGTACTTC. Amino acid sequence: CATSDPGEGVSETQYF.